This T cell receptor beta chain was found in a study of glioma-infiltrating T cells. This clonotype appeared many times. The iRepertoire nested amplicon-rescue multiplex PCR amplified TCR alpha and beta CDR3s from RNA. TCRdb ran MiXCR on the multiplex PCR reads and lists one entry per CDR3 protein. The data show about 94,000 distinct CDR3 sequences, about 25% seen once. CDR3 length: 13 amino acids. V was cut by 7 bases and J by 6 bases, with 15 bases left in between. Germline CDR1 is WNHNN and CDR2 is SYGVQD (reference sequence). This clonotype was sampled from a human donor with low-grade glioma or glioblastoma, undergoing nonglioma brain surgery, or in good health (not recorded which). What was sequenced was glioma tissue, nonneoplastic brain tissue, or PBMCs (not recorded which). The V and J genes are TRBV10-1 and TRBJ1-1; D is unresolved. The CDR3 sequence is CASTGGLGAEAFF. CDR3 DNA: TGCGCCAGCACCGGCGGTCTAGGTGCTGAAGCTTTCTTT.